This T cell receptor beta chain was sequenced for a study of tumor and adjacent non-tumor tissue in lung cancer. Study findings and constraints: Patients with more diverse tumor TCRs had worse survival.

The germline CDR1 and CDR2 sequences are SGHVS and FQNEAQ. CDR3 size: 15 residues. The V end was cut by 1 base, the J end by 5 bases, with 13 bases between. TCRbeta libraries were built with three rounds of nested PCR, modified from ARM-PCR. TCRdb called the multiplex PCR reads again in MiXCR, with one record for every CDR3 protein. In the table there are roughly 200,000 distinct CDR3 sequences, around 71% of which are singletons. Of note for this clonotype: The target antigen is unknown.

RNA was extracted from bulk tissue without any cell sorting. Sample: lung tumor tissue. The rearrangement joins TRBV7-8 to TRBJ2-3, with D maybe TRBD2 (6 bases). The clonotype originates from a man between 60 and 75 years old with non-small cell lung cancer. The CDR3 DNA reads as TGTGCCAGCAGCTTAGTTGCGGGATTCGAAGATACGCAGTATTTT. Translation: CASSLVAGFEDTQYF.